This TCR beta chain was observed in a study of cytomegalovirus exposure and HLA in healthy donors. Study-level points and caveats: Rates of TCR association differed by HLA locus in a later analysis, with DRB1 highest and HLA-C lowest. Later analysis associated a missense DCLRE1C variant with TCR beta V- and J-gene trimming. Presence/absence analysis assumed near-uniform sequencing depth across donors. Some V segments could not be told apart, so they were left out, TRBV6-2 and TRBV6-3 among them.

The primer mix had 60 Vbeta and 13 Jbeta primers. Assay: immunoSEQ multiplex PCR; the TCRdb copy retains only in-frame clones and omits some. The repertoire holds about 300,000 clones, roughly 89% seen once, with around 3.7% in the top ten. With respect to this clone: Its antigen is unknown.

CDR3 length equals 13 residues. Germline loops: CDR1 SGHTA, CDR2 FQGTGA. Trimming shortened V by 6 bases and J by 3 bases, and 12 bases separated the two germline ends. The receptor was derived from a middle-aged man in good health and CMV-seropositive. V gene TRBV7-3 combines with J gene TRBJ2-7; D perhaps matches TRBD2 (6 bases). Sequenced input: PBMCs. CDR3 in DNA: TGTGCCAGCAGTTACGGCGGGGACTACGAGCAGTACTTC. The encoded protein is CASSYGGDYEQYF.